This T cell receptor (beta chain) originates from a study of CD8 T cells in ankylosing spondylitis. Whole-study findings and limits: Certain motif variants had earlier appeared in reactive arthritis synovial fluid and blood. Ankylosing spondylitis blood seemed to carry a telltale TCR beta motif made of several highly homologous variants.

The TCR beta libraries were generated through quantitative 5'-RACE incorporating molecular barcodes. From the 5' RACE reads, TCRdb called clonotypes with MiXCR, one entry per CDR3 protein. Of about 180,000 distinct CDR3 sequences listed, roughly 10% are singletons. Germline V gene lookup returns CDR1 LNHNV and CDR2 YYDKDF (reference sequence). Between the trimmed V and J ends, which lost 2 bases and 0 bases, there was a span of 10 bases. This CDR3 is 15 amino acids long. Only a few counts were recorded for this clonotype. Its antigen is unidentified. This chain connects TRBV15 to TRBJ1-1; D gene uncertain. This TCR was recovered from a female donor with ankylosing spondylitis or in good health (not recorded which). Sequencing input: blood, either unsorted or a sorted T cell fraction (not recorded which). CDR3 sequence reads: CATSRPDLMNTEAFF. In nucleotides, the CDR3 is TGTGCCACCAGCAGACCCGACCTCATGAACACTGAAGCTTTCTTT.